Each of the 20 T cell receptor beta chains below was sequenced from the same sample in a study of shared clonotypes between healthy human individuals. Using immunoSEQ multiplex PCR, the repertoire was profiled, and TCRdb retains in-frame clones only, with some absent. The profile shows some 2,100,000 clones, around 95% of them singletons. Sequenced input: naive CD4+ T cells sorted from blood. Described subset: CD45RA+ positively selected. These TCRs come from a man between 18 and 29 years old in good health.

The CDR3 loop is CASSWRTGGRAGELFF. The CDR3 DNA sequence: TGTGCCAGCAGCTGGCGAACAGGGGGTCGGGCCGGGGAGCTGTTTTTT. The chain couples TRBV7-8 to TRBJ2-2; 8 nucleotides align to TRBD1. Germline V lookup: CDR1 SGHVS, CDR2 FQNEAQ. With V trimmed by 4 bases and J by 6 bases, 10 bases remained unmatched. The CDR3 extends over 16 amino acids. The variable domain in full, completed from reference TRBV7-8 and TRBJ2-2, reads GAGVSQSPRYKVAKRGQDVALRCDPISGHVSLFWYQQALGQGPEFLTYFQNEAQLDKSGLPSDRFFAERPEGSVSTLKIQRTQQEDSAVYLCASSWRTGGRAGELFFGEGSRLTVL.

The gene calls are TRBV5-1 and TRBJ1-2; D remains unclear. The CDR3 consists of 15 residues. Germline V gene sequence: CDR1 SGHRS, CDR2 YFSETQ. V lost 0 bases, J lost 4 bases, and 13 bases lay in between. The CDR3 nucleotides are TGCGCCAGCAGCTTGGGGATAGGAGGGATCTATGGCTACACCTTC. It specifies CASSLGIGGIYGYTF.

The chain carries TRBV5-1 and TRBJ1-5; 9 nucleotides align to TRBD1. Germline V CDR1 and CDR2: SGHRS, YFSETQ. V lost 4 bases, J lost 6 bases, and 8 bases stayed unmatched. This CDR3 is built from 15 residues. The CDR3 bases are TGCGCCAGCAGCGGAACAGGGGGCGCAGGTCAGCCCCAGCATTTT. Encoded protein: CASSGTGGAGQPQHF.

This clone was seen a single time. The V call is TRBV5-1, the J call TRBJ2-5; D is undetermined. Germline V gene sequence: CDR1 SGHRS, CDR2 YFSETQ. This CDR3 has 14 residues. V was pared by 4 bases and J by 4 bases, with 14 bases between. The CDR3 here is CASSPANPGETQYF. The CDR3 region has the DNA TGCGCCAGCAGCCCGGCTAACCCGGGAGAGACCCAGTACTTC.

The rearrangement joins TRBV10-3 to TRBJ2-7; 12 positions match TRBD2. Germline CDR1 is ENHRY and CDR2 is SYGVKD. V lost 6 bases and J lost 6; bases outside the gene matches: 9. The CDR3 consists of 15 residues. Here the CDR3 DNA reads TGTGCCATCAGCCCCGGAACGACTAGCGGGAGCGAGCAGTACTTC. Encoded protein: CAISPGTTSGSEQYF.

The rearrangement uses TRBV5-1 and TRBJ2-7; D gene ambiguous. Per the germline V gene, CDR1 is SGHRS and CDR2 is YFSETQ. The length of the CDR3 is 15 residues. Trimming removed 6 bases from V and 3 bases from J, with 19 bases in between. In DNA form, the CDR3 reads TGCGCCAGCACCCCAGGAAAGGGCGTAGGCTACGAGCAGTACTTC. Translation gives CASTPGKGVGYEQYF.

The V gene is TRBV10-3, the J gene TRBJ1-2; 11 nucleotides agree with TRBD1. The CDR3 extends over 15 amino acids. Trimming removed 2 bases from V and 4 bases from J; junction bases left unmatched: 3. The germline CDR1 and CDR2 sequences are ENHRY and SYGVKD. Here the CDR3 DNA reads TGTGCCATCAGTGAGGGACAGGGGGCGGGCTATGGCTACACCTTC. This encodes CAISEGQGAGYGYTF.

The V gene is TRBV2, the J gene TRBJ1-1; D is unclear. Trimming stripped 5 bases from V and 8 bases from J, with 21 bases between. Germline CDR1 reads SNHLY; CDR2 reads FYNNEI. The CDR3 length is 15 residues. For the CDR3, the DNA is TGTGCCAGCAGTTTTATGTCGGTAGGCGGCTGGGAAGCTTTCTTT. Translated: CASSFMSVGGWEAFF.

The chain has TRBV4-1 and TRBJ1-4; D is perhaps TRBD1 (5 bases). V lost 0 bases and J lost 12, with 8 bases in between. Looked up from germline, CDR1 is MGHRA and CDR2 is YSYEKL. The CDR3 has 12 amino acids. CDR3 DNA sequence: TGCGCCAGCAGCCAAGACAGGGAGGAACTGTTTTTT. Translation: CASSQDREELFF.

As regards this clone: This CDR3 is also generated by other DNA sequences in the sample. The chain recombines TRBV7-9 with TRBJ2-3; 12 positions agree with TRBD2. V shed 5 bases, J shed 2 bases, and the junction held 5 bases outside the gene matches. Per germline, CDR1 SEHNR and CDR2 FQNEAQ (reference sequence). This CDR3 spans 16 amino acids. CDR3 in amino acids: CASSLGLAGFTDTQYF. The CDR3 DNA follows: TGTGCCAGCAGCCTCGGACTAGCGGGGTTCACAGATACGCAGTATTTT.

The rearrangement links TRBV5-1 to TRBJ1-1; TRBD1 is a possible D gene (6 bases). Trimming pared 2 bases from V and 1 base from J, leaving 12 bases between. Germline V gene sequence: CDR1 SGHRS, CDR2 YFSETQ. The CDR3 covers 15 residues. This CDR3 is CASSFGGRGNTEAFF. CDR3 DNA sequence: TGCGCCAGCAGCTTCGGGGGCAGGGGGAACACTGAAGCTTTCTTT.

This clone has only a few counts. This rearrangement joins TRBV11-2 to TRBJ1-2, with D unresolved. Germline V gene lookup returns CDR1 SGHAT and CDR2 FQNNGV. Trimming left V 5 bases short and J 5 bases short, with 12 bases between. The CDR3 covers 13 residues. CDR3 nucleotide sequence: TGTGCCAGCAGCCAACTAGGCCAGTATGGCTACACCTTC. Its protein product is CASSQLGQYGYTF.

The chain is built from TRBV27 and TRBJ1-3, with TRBD1 matching 7 bases. This CDR3 spans 14 amino acids. CDR1 MNHEY and CDR2 SMNVEV come from the germline V gene (reference sequence). Unmatched junction bases numbered 3, after V lost 0 bases and J lost 7 bases. The CDR3 DNA follows: TGTGCCAGCAGTTTATCGCCCAGGGGGAACACCATATATTTT. This translates into CASSLSPRGNTIYF.

The chain couples TRBV6-1 to TRBJ1-2; 10 bases align to TRBD1. V lost 6 bases and J lost 3; bases outside the gene matches: 4. The CDR3 consists of 14 residues. Per germline, CDR1 MNHNS and CDR2 SASEGT. The CDR3 nucleotides read TGTGCCAGCAGCGCCGGGACAGGGGACTATGGCTACACCTTC. This encodes CASSAGTGDYGYTF.

As regards this clone: The sample has other DNA sequences that encode this CDR3 too. This sequence joins TRBV7-2 and TRBJ2-7; TRBD1 matches at 10 bases. The CDR3 length is 14 residues. J lost 2 bases, V lost 5 bases, and 3 bases had no gene match. The germline gives CDR1 SGHTA, CDR2 FQGNSA. The CDR3 spells CASSLGTGAYEQYF. The CDR3 DNA follows: TGTGCCAGCAGCCTCGGGACAGGGGCCTACGAGCAGTACTTC. The full variable domain, in which reference TRBV7-2 and TRBJ2-7 provide the parts outside the CDR3, is GAGVSQSPSNKVTEKGKDVELRCDPISGHTALYWYRQSLGQGLEFLIYFQGNSAPDKSGLPSDRFSAERTGGSVSTLTIQRTQQEDSAVYLCASSLGTGAYEQYFGPGTRLTVT.

DNA of the CDR3: TGTGCCAGTAGTCCCCACAACCCCTATGGCTACACCTTC. This encodes CASSPHNPYGYTF. The gene calls are TRBV19 and TRBJ1-2; D not resolved. Per the germline V gene, CDR1 is LNHDA and CDR2 is SQIVND (reference sequence). V was shortened by 5 bases and J by 4 bases, with 11 bases between the two germline ends. The CDR3 runs to 13 residues. Complete variable domain (other parts from reference TRBV19 and TRBJ1-2): DGGITQSPKYLFRKEGQNVTLSCEQNLNHDAMYWYRQDPGQGLRLIYYSQIVNDFQKGDIAEGYSVSREKKESFPLTVTSAQKNPTAFYLCASSPHNPYGYTFGSGTRLTVV.

V is TRBV28 and J is TRBJ2-2; tentative D call: TRBD1 (6 bases). The V and J ends lost 2 bases and 2 bases respectively, with 9 bases between them. The CDR3 is 15 residues long. Germline V gene lookup returns CDR1 MDHEN and CDR2 SYDVKM. The CDR3 loop is CASSLGGRNTGELFF. The CDR3 DNA is TGTGCCAGCAGTTTAGGGGGCCGAAACACCGGGGAGCTGTTTTTT.

This clone was counted once. V usage is TRBV5-1 and J usage is TRBJ1-1; D remains unclear. Trimming cost V 3 bases and J 0 bases, with 9 bases left between them. Germline values: CDR1 SGHRS, CDR2 YFSETQ. The CDR3 is 14 residues long. In nucleotides, the CDR3 is TGCGCCAGCAGCTGGACTGCTATGAACACTGAAGCTTTCTTT. Translated: CASSWTAMNTEAFF.

This clone has a single count. V and J are TRBV7-6 and TRBJ2-5, with 7 positions matching TRBD1. The CDR3 spans 15 residues. Losses at the gene ends were 0 bases for V and 5 bases for J; bases not matched to a gene: 6. Looked up from germline, CDR1 is SGHVS and CDR2 is FNYEAQ. The CDR3 sequence: CASSLAPTGVETQYF. The CDR3 bases are TGTGCCAGCAGCTTAGCCCCTACAGGGGTTGAGACCCAGTACTTC.

This chain uses TRBV7-3 with TRBJ2-7; 7 bases line up with TRBD1. V gave up 2 bases and J gave up 3 bases; unmatched junction bases: 4. This CDR3 comprises 14 residues. The germline V gene has CDR1 SGHTA and CDR2 FQGTGA. The CDR3 is CASSLQPGGYEQYF. Written as DNA, the CDR3 is TGTGCCAGCAGCTTACAGCCAGGGGGCTACGAGCAGTACTTC.